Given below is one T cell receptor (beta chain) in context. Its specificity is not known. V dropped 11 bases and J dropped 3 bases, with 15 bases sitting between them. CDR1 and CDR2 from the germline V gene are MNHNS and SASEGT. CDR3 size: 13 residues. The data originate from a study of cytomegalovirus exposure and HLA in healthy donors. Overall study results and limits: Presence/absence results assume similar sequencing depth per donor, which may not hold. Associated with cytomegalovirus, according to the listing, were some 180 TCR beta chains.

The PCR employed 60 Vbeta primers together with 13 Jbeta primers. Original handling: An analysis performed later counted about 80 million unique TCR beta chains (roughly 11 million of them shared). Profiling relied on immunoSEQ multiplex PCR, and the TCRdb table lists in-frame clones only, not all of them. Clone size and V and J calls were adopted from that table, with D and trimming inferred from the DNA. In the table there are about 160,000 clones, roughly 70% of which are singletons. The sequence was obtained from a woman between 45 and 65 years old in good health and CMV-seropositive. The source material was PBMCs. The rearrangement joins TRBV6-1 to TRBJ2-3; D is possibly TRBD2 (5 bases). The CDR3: CAVGAVSTDTQYF. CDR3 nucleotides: TGTGCCGTCGGAGCGGTGTCTACAGATACGCAGTATTTT.